The clone carrying this T cell receptor (beta chain) was counted only a few times. V lost 3 bases to trimming and J lost 3 bases, with 16 bases between them. CDR1 and CDR2 (germline): SNHLY, FYNNEI. The CDR3 is made up of 16 amino acids. The data belong to a study of response to subunit inactivated influenza vaccine. TCRdb independently ran MiXCR on the RT-PCR reads; one entry per CDR3 protein. The sample lists roughly 780,000 distinct CDR3 sequences; under 20% were seen once. This chain joins TRBV2 and TRBJ2-3; D unresolved. The clonotype comes from a man over 45 who received an inactivated influenza vaccine. The sequencing here drew on PBMCs from blood, taken roughly 5 days after vaccination. Here the CDR3 DNA reads TGTGCCAGCAGTGACACTCCCCCCTTTGCGACAGATACGCAGTATTTT. As protein: CASSDTPPFATDTQYF.